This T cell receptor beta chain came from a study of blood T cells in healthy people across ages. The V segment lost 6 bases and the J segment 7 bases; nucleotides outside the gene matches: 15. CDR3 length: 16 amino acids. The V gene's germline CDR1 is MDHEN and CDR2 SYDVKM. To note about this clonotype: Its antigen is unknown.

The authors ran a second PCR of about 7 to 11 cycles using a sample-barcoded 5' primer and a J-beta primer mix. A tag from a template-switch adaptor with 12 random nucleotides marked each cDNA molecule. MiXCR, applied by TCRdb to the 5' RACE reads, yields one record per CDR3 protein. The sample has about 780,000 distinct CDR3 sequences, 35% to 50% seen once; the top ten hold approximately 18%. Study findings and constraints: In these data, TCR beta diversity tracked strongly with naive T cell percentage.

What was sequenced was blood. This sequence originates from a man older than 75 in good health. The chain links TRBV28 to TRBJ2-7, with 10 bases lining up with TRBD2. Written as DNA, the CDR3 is TGTGCCAGCAGCCTCTACTTCGGGACTAGCGACAATGAGCAGTACTTC. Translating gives CASSLYFGTSDNEQYF.